The present T cell receptor beta chain was sequenced within a study of control samples from healthy donors and cancer patients. TCRdb's copy holds only in-frame clones and misses some; the assay was immunoSEQ multiplex PCR. Among around 90,000 clones listed, approximately 89% were seen once. Germline V gives CDR1 MNHEY, CDR2 SVGAGI. Trimming took 1 base from V and 2 from J; bases not matched to a gene: 7. The CDR3 sequence is 16 residues long. The source is a man aged 25 to 40 in good health. Material: blood. This sequence joins TRBV6-5 and TRBJ2-5, with 7 bases matching TRBD2. CDR3 nucleotides: TGTGCCAGCAGTTACTTTGGGGGGGGTTCACAAGAGACCCAGTACTTC. Translation gives CASSYFGGGSQETQYF.